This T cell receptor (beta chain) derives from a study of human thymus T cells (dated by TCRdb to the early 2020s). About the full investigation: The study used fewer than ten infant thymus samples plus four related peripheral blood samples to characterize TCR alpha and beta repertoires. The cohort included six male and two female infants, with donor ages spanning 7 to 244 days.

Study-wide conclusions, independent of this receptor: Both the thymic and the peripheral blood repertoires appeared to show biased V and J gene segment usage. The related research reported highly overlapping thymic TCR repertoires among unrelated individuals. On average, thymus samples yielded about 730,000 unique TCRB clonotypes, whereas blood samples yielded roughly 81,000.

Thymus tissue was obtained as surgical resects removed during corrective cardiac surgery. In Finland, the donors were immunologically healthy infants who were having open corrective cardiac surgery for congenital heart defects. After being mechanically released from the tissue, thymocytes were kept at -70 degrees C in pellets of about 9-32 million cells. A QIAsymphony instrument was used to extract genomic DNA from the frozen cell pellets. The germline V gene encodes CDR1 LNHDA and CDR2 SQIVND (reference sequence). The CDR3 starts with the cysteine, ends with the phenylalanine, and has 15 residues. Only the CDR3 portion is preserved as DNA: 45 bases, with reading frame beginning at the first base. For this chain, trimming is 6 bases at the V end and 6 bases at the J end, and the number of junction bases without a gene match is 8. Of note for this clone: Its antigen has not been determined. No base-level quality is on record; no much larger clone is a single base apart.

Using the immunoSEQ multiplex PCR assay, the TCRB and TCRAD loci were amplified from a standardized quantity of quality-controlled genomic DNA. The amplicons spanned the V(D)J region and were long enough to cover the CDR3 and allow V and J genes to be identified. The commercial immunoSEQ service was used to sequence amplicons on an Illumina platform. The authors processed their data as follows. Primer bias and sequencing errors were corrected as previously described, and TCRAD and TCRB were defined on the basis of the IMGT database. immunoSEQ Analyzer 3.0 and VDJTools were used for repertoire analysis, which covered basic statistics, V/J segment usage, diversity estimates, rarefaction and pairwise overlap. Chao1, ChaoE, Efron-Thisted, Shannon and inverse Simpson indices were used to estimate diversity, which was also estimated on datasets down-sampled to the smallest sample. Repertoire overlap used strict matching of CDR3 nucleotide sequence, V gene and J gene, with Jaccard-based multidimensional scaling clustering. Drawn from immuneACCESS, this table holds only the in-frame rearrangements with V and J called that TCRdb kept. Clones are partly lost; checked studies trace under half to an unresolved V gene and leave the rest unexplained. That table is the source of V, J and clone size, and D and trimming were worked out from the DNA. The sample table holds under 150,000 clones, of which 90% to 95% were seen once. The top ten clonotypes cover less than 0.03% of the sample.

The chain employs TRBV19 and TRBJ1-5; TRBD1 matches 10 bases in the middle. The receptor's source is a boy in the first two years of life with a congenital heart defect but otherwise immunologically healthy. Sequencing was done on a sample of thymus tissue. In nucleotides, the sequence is TGTGCCAGTAGCCTGGGACAGGGGCAGGGTCAGCCCCAGCATTTT. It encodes CASSLGQGQGQPQHF.